This record covers a single T cell receptor (beta chain). Its antigen is unknown. This record comes from a study of long-term antiretroviral therapy in people with HIV. Findings of the study overall: HIV repertoire CDR3 lengths ranged less widely than those of controls. Collection of the blood took place between about 2003 and 2017. The ART regimens in use then may have been less effective than current ones. Whichever time point was examined, clones expanded before ART dominated the repertoire.

At survey level, the immunoSEQ assay was run in its v3.0 version. The table came from immunoSEQ multiplex PCR; TCRdb's copy has only in-frame clones and leaves some out. The profile shows 13,000 or so clones, about 80% of them singletons. In each sample, 1-10 million cryopreserved PBMC were present before DNA extraction. This sequence was found in a middle-aged man with HIV. Specimen: unsorted PBMCs, collected 3.2 years before starting antiretroviral therapy.

CDR3 sequence (DNA): TGTGCCAGCAGCCTGGCTAGAGTGAACACTGAAGCTTTCTTT. Translated: CASSLARVNTEAFF. The rearrangement joins TRBV6-6 to TRBJ1-1, with no clear D. Per germline, CDR1 MNHNY and CDR2 SVGAGI (reference sequence). The CDR3 has 14 residues. Deletions cut 6 bases from V and 0 bases from J, with 11 bases between.